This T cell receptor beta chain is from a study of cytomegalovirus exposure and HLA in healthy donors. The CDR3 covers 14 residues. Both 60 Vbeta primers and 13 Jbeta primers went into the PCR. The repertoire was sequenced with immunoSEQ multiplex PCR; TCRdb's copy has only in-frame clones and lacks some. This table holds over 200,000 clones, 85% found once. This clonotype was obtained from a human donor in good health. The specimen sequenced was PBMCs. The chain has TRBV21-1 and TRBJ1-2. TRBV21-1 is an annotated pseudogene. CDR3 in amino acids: CASSARDSLRGYTF. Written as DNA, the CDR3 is TGTGCCAGCAGCGCTCGGGACTCCCTGAGGGGCTACACCTTC.